These 13 T cell receptor beta chains share one sample of origin, sequenced in a study of a mutant IDH1 vaccine in newly diagnosed glioma. Their cognate antigens are unknown. Sequencing was performed with immunoSEQ multiplex PCR; in TCRdb, only in-frame clones are kept and a portion is missing. The sample lists about 55,000 clones, 80% occurring once. Noted time point: week 23, last vaccination. It was 300 ug of mutant IDH1 20-mer peptide that made up each vaccine dose, given with topical imiquimod. The sample here was PBMCs, taken from a glioma patient whose treatment included an IDH1 peptide vaccine. The source is a middle-aged man with glioma.

The chain uses TRBV29-1 and TRBJ1-4; no firm D call. The CDR3 runs 14 residues. Germline V gives CDR1 SQVTM, CDR2 ANQGSEA. V lost 5 bases and J 3 bases, leaving 13 bases between the germline ends. Here the CDR3 DNA reads TGCAGCGTTCGCCAGCTGTTTGCTAATGAAAAACTGTTTTTT. Encoded protein: CSVRQLFANEKLFF.

This clone is a singleton in its sample. V gene TRBV4-2 combines with J gene TRBJ1-2; D is perhaps TRBD1 (6 bases). The V end was cut by 0 bases, the J end by 7 bases, with 15 bases between. Germline V gene lookup returns CDR1 LGHNA and CDR2 YNFKEQ. CDR3 length: 15 amino acids. CDR3 bases: TGTGCCAGCAGCCAAGATCTGGGGGGCGTAAGTGGCTACACCTTC. This translates into CASSQDLGGVSGYTF.

V and J are TRBV19 and TRBJ2-1, with a weak D call TRBD1 (6 bases). The CDR3 sequence is 16 residues long. The germline CDR1 and CDR2 sequences are LNHDA and SQIVND (reference sequence). Trimming shortened V by 0 bases and J by 0 bases, and 9 bases separated the two germline ends. CDR3 region: CASSIDGGLSYNEQFF. CDR3 nucleotides: TGTGCCAGTAGTATAGATGGGGGCCTCTCCTACAATGAGCAGTTCTTC.

CDR3 loop: CASSSTGWQETQYF. CDR3 DNA: TGTGCCAGCAGCTCGACAGGGTGGCAGGAGACCCAGTACTTC. This sequence joins TRBV27 and TRBJ2-5; 7 positions match TRBD1. The V and J ends lost 6 bases and 5 bases, in that order; junction bases with no gene match: 9. CDR3 length equals 14 residues. The V gene's germline CDR1 is MNHEY and CDR2 SMNVEV (reference sequence).

The chain couples TRBV19 to TRBJ1-6, with 7 nucleotides matching TRBD1. Looked up from germline, CDR1 is LNHDA and CDR2 is SQIVND (reference sequence). The CDR3 runs 15 residues. Trimming at V came to 3 bases and at J to 7 bases, leaving 6 bases not matched to a gene. CDR3: CASSISGQQNSPLHF. The CDR3, as DNA: TGTGCCAGTAGTATTTCGGGACAGCAAAATTCACCCCTCCACTTT.

The chain links TRBV11-3 to TRBJ2-7, with TRBD1 matching 9 bases. The V gene end was trimmed by 6 bases and the J gene end by 0 bases; junction bases not matched to a gene: 6. Germline CDR1 and CDR2: SGHNT and YENEEA. The CDR3 contains 15 residues. The CDR3 DNA follows: TGTGCCAGCAGTCGAAGGACAGGGGACTCCTACGAGCAGTACTTC. Translation: CASSRRTGDSYEQYF. Looking up the rest from reference TRBV11-3 and TRBJ2-7 gives the full variable domain: EAGVVQSPRYKIIEKKQPVAFWCNPISGHNTLYWYLQNLGQGPELLIRYENEEAVDDSQLPKDRFSAERLKGVDSTLKIQPAELGDSAVYLCASSRRTGDSYEQYFGPGTRLTVT.

The chain has TRBV6-6 and TRBJ1-2; D perhaps matches TRBD1 (5 bases). V lost 4 bases and J 5 bases, leaving 14 bases between the germline ends. The germline CDR1 and CDR2 sequences are MNHNY and SVGAGI (reference sequence). The CDR3 extends over 14 amino acids. This chain's CDR3 is CASSSEGRGYGYTF. CDR3 DNA sequence: TGTGCCAGCAGTTCCGAGGGGCGGGGGTATGGCTACACCTTC.

This clone came up a few times. The chain is built from TRBV5-1 and TRBJ1-1; D is unresolved. Germline loops: CDR1 SGHRS, CDR2 YFSETQ. This CDR3 comprises 14 residues. Trimming removed 6 bases at V and 0 bases at J, with 12 bases between. The CDR3 coding sequence is TGCGCCAGCACCCTGAGTACAGTGAACACTGAAGCTTTCTTT. Residues: CASTLSTVNTEAFF.

This rearrangement joins TRBV5-6 to TRBJ2-2, with no clear D. Germline CDR1 and CDR2: SGHDT and YYEEEE. The CDR3 sequence is 12 residues long. V was shortened by 1 base and J by 4 bases, with 2 bases between the two germline ends. DNA for the CDR3: TGTGCCAGCAGCTTGTCCACCGGGGAGCTGTTTTTT. Protein product: CASSLSTGELFF.

The rearrangement links TRBV7-9 to TRBJ2-7, with TRBD1 matching over 7 bases. The CDR3 is made up of 14 amino acids. V gave up 4 bases and J gave up 3 bases; unmatched junction bases: 6. Germline CDR1 reads SEHNR; CDR2 reads FQNEAQ (reference sequence). The chain's CDR3 is CASSSKGAGYEQYF. In DNA, the CDR3 is TGTGCCAGCAGCTCTAAGGGGGCAGGCTACGAGCAGTACTTC.

The CDR3 DNA follows: TGTGCCAGCAGCCCGAAAGCGGACCACTCTGGAAACACCATATATTTT. Translating it yields CASSPKADHSGNTIYF. The rearrangement links TRBV7-9 to TRBJ1-3; no clear D. Trimming took 5 bases from V and 0 from J, leaving 14 bases between them. The CDR3 length is 16 residues. Germline values: CDR1 SEHNR, CDR2 FQNEAQ (reference sequence).

The chain employs TRBV6-1 and TRBJ2-1; D assignment may be TRBD1 or TRBD2 (6 bases each). V lost 4 bases and J 4 bases, leaving 11 bases between the germline ends. CDR1 is MNHNS, CDR2 SASEGT, per germline. The CDR3 is 14 residues long. The CDR3 DNA reads TGTGCCAGCAGTGCGCGGGACACATACAATGAGCAGTTCTTC. Protein sequence: CASSARDTYNEQFF.

V gene TRBV10-1 combines with J gene TRBJ1-1; D gene uncertain. V was clipped by 0 bases and J by 4 bases, with 9 bases between them. The CDR3 consists of 14 residues. CDR1 is WNHNN and CDR2 is SYGVQD in the germline V gene (reference sequence). DNA for the CDR3: TGCGCCAGCAGTGAGTCCGGGCTTGGCACTGAAGCTTTCTTT. Translating it yields CASSESGLGTEAFF.